A single sample is the source of the 20 T cell receptor beta chains below, sequenced in a study of CD8 T cells in Susac syndrome. With random hexamers, reverse transcription was performed on about 0.45 to 1 ug of RNA. TCRdb analysed the immunoSEQ multiplex PCR reads with MiXCR anew, one entry per CDR3 protein. The sample includes over 100,000 distinct CDR3 sequences, roughly 94% of them seen just once. Sequencing used CD8+ T cells from PBMCs. These TCRs come from a human donor with Susac syndrome.

The rearrangement links TRBV9 to TRBJ2-5; D not certain. Trimming pared 2 bases from V and 1 base from J, leaving 6 bases between. The germline CDR1 and CDR2 sequences are SGDLS and YYNGEE. This CDR3 spans 13 amino acids. The CDR3: CASSVGTQETQYF. The CDR3 bases are TGTGCCAGCAGCGTTGGAACCCAAGAGACCCAGTACTTC.

V and J are TRBV20-1 and TRBJ2-7; possibly TRBD1 for D (6 bases). Germline V gives CDR1 DFQATT, CDR2 SNEGSKA (reference sequence). CDR3 length: 13 amino acids. The V and J ends lost 5 bases and 4 bases respectively, with 15 bases between them. CDR3 nucleotide sequence: TGCAGTGCTCGGAGACCAGGACAGTACGAGCAGTACTTC. Its translation: CSARRPGQYEQYF.

This clonotype was detected once. Here the CDR3 reads CASSPPGWANEQYF. As DNA, the CDR3 is TGCGCCAGCAGCCCTCCTGGATGGGCCAACGAGCAGTACTTC. V and J are TRBV4-1 and TRBJ2-7; D uncertain. V was clipped by 4 bases and J by 5 bases, with 15 bases between them. The germline V gene has CDR1 MGHRA and CDR2 YSYEKL. This CDR3 has 14 residues.

The sample holds one count of this clonotype. This chain uses TRBV20-1 with TRBJ1-2; D perhaps matches TRBD1 (6 bases). The germline CDR1 and CDR2 sequences are DFQATT and SNEGSKA (reference sequence). CDR3 length: 13 residues. V shed 2 bases and J shed 7 bases, with 14 bases lying between them. CDR3 loop: CSARSQGLPGYTF. In DNA, the CDR3 is TGCAGTGCTAGATCCCAGGGGCTTCCTGGCTACACCTTC.

This clonotype has just one count. The rearrangement links TRBV10-3 to TRBJ2-7, with D possibly being TRBD2 (6 bases). Germline V gene lookup returns CDR1 ENHRY and CDR2 SYGVKD. This CDR3 is built from 11 residues. V was cut by 2 bases and J by 7 bases, with 6 bases left in between. This CDR3 reads CAISEGGEQYF. The CDR3 bases are TGTGCCATCAGTGAGGGGGGGGAGCAGTACTTC.

The gene calls are TRBV3-1 and TRBJ1-6; TRBD1 matches 7 bases. This CDR3 contains 17 residues. Germline V gene data show CDR1 as LGHDT and CDR2 as YNNKEL (reference sequence). J lost 14 bases, V lost 0 bases, and 16 bases had no gene match. CDR3 sequence (DNA): TGTGCCAGCAGCCAAGACCCTCTACGACAGGGAAGGCCTGCCCTCCACTTT. Its protein is CASSQDPLRQGRPALHF.

The V gene is TRBV27, the J gene TRBJ1-1, with D perhaps matching TRBD1 (5 bases). Germline loops: CDR1 MNHEY, CDR2 SMNVEV (reference sequence). V was trimmed by 5 bases and J by 4 bases, leaving 14 bases between them. CDR3 length equals 14 residues. The CDR3 DNA reads TGTGCCAGCAGTATCCAGGGTGGGCGCACTGAAGCTTTCTTT. Its translation: CASSIQGGRTEAFF.

The genes are TRBV28 and TRBJ2-2, with 9 bases matching TRBD1. The CDR3 loop spans 15 amino acids. The junction had 6 bases not matched to a gene; V was cut back by 7 bases and J by 3 bases. Germline CDR1 reads MDHEN; CDR2 reads SYDVKM. CDR3 loop: CASTTGGGYTGELFF. CDR3 coding DNA: TGTGCCAGCACTACAGGGGGCGGGTACACCGGGGAGCTGTTTTTT.

The count of this clonotype is one. The genes are TRBV29-1 and TRBJ2-7; 10 bases are a match to TRBD1. V lost 6 bases to trimming and J lost 0 bases; unmatched junction nucleotides: 5. Germline CDR1 and CDR2: SQVTM and ANQGSEA. The CDR3 covers 14 residues. The CDR3 region has the DNA TGCAGCGTCCACGGGACAGGGGACTCCTACGAGCAGTACTTC. Amino acid sequence: CSVHGTGDSYEQYF.

The V gene is TRBV27, the J gene TRBJ1-2, with TRBD1 as a possible D gene (5 bases). Germline V gives CDR1 MNHEY, CDR2 SMNVEV (reference sequence). Trimming took 4 bases from V and 6 from J, leaving 15 bases between them. There are 14 residues in the CDR3. CDR3 in DNA: TGTGCCAGCAGTTCAAGGGATAAGGGGAATGGCTACACCTTC. Protein product: CASSSRDKGNGYTF.

The chain carries TRBV29-1 and TRBJ1-1; a possible D gene is TRBD1 (6 bases). CDR3 size: 13 residues. CDR1 and CDR2 (germline): SQVTM, ANQGSEA. V was trimmed by 6 bases and J by 6 bases, leaving 17 bases between them. CDR3 sequence reads: CSVVYRVGAEAFF. CDR3 DNA sequence: TGCAGCGTCGTTTACAGGGTGGGTGCTGAAGCTTTCTTT.

V gene TRBV20-1 combines with J gene TRBJ2-7, with D perhaps matching TRBD1 (6 bases). Between the trimmed V and J ends, which lost 6 bases and 3 bases, there was a span of 15 bases. This CDR3 has 13 amino acids. From germline, CDR1 is DFQATT and CDR2 SNEGSKA (reference sequence). This CDR3 reads CSASDRFGYEQYF. The CDR3 coding sequence is TGCAGTGCCTCTGACAGGTTCGGCTACGAGCAGTACTTC.

This chain uses TRBV27 with TRBJ2-7, with 10 bases that match TRBD1. The ends lost 3 bases at V and 2 bases at J; junction bases unmatched: 4. This CDR3 is 15 amino acids long. From germline, CDR1 is MNHEY and CDR2 SMNVEV (reference sequence). The CDR3 nucleotides are TGTGCCAGCAGTTTCCAGGACAGGGGGACCTACGAGCAGTACTTC. Translating it yields CASSFQDRGTYEQYF.

The V call is TRBV9, the J call TRBJ2-1, with TRBD1 matching 8 bases. CDR1 is SGDLS, CDR2 YYNGEE, per germline. The V gene end was trimmed by 1 base and the J gene end by 8 bases; junction bases not matched to a gene: 11. The CDR3 consists of 16 residues. For the CDR3, the DNA is TGTGCCAGCAGCGTACTGAACAGGGGGACGTTAGATGAGCAGTTCTTC. This gives the protein CASSVLNRGTLDEQFF.

V and J are TRBV20-1 and TRBJ2-7; 9 bases agree with TRBD2. The V gene's germline CDR1 is DFQATT and CDR2 SNEGSKA (reference sequence). V was pared by 1 base and J by 2 bases, with 9 bases of the junction left unmatched. The CDR3 contains 16 residues. This chain's CDR3 is CSARGFLAGTPYEQYF. The DNA of the CDR3 is TGCAGTGCTAGAGGGTTTCTAGCGGGGACCCCCTACGAGCAGTACTTC.

The V gene is TRBV29-1, the J gene TRBJ1-2, with D perhaps matching TRBD1 (6 bases). The V gene lost 5 bases and the J gene lost 8 bases, with 21 bases spanning the gap. The CDR3 covers 14 residues. Germline V gene data show CDR1 as SQVTM and CDR2 as ANQGSEA. CDR3 residues: CSVKRDNGPYGYTF. The CDR3 DNA follows: TGCAGCGTTAAGAGGGACAACGGGCCCTACGGCTACACCTTC. The full variable domain, with the rest looked up from reference TRBV29-1 and TRBJ1-2, is SAVISQKPSRDICQRGTSLTIQCQVDSQVTMMFWYRQQPGQSLTLIATANQGSEATYESGFVIDKFPISRPNLTFSTLTVSNMSPEDSSIYLCSVKRDNGPYGYTFGSGTRLTVV.

The gene calls are TRBV15 and TRBJ1-1; D remains ambiguous. The CDR3 spans 15 residues. Per germline, CDR1 LNHNV and CDR2 YYDKDF (reference sequence). V was clipped by 3 bases and J by 0 bases, with 11 bases between them. The CDR3 here is CATSRGELLNTEAFF. CDR3 nucleotide sequence: TGTGCCACCAGCAGGGGAGAACTCTTGAACACTGAAGCTTTCTTT.

This clonotype was seen a single time. CDR3 DNA: TGTGCCAGCAGCCCGGGTGGGGGGCATAATGAAAAACTGTTTTTT. Encoded protein: CASSPGGGHNEKLFF. The rearrangement uses TRBV12-3 or TRBV12-4 and TRBJ1-4; possibly TRBD1 for D (6 bases). V shed 6 bases and J shed 4 bases, with 15 bases lying between them. This CDR3 comprises 15 residues.

This clonotype was detected only once. This chain uses TRBV6-5 with TRBJ1-6; perhaps TRBD1 as D (5 bases). Germline V lookup: CDR1 MNHEY, CDR2 SVGAGI. The CDR3 is 13 residues long. Trimming shortened V by 5 bases and J by 10 bases, and 12 bases separated the two germline ends. The CDR3 region is CASSGASGSPLHF. DNA for the CDR3: TGTGCCAGCAGTGGGGCTTCCGGATCACCCCTCCACTTT.

The V gene is TRBV3-1, the J gene TRBJ1-1, with a possible D match to TRBD1 (5 bases). There are 14 residues in the CDR3. V was clipped by 5 bases and J by 4 bases, with 14 bases between them. CDR1 LGHDT and CDR2 YNNKEL come from the germline V gene (reference sequence). The CDR3 DNA reads as TGTGCCAGCAGCTTCCGCAGGGTTCTCACTGAAGCTTTCTTT. Encoded protein: CASSFRRVLTEAFF.